This T cell receptor (beta chain) was documented in a study of blood T cell repertoires in COVID-19. Turning to the study itself: T cells, B-cell-depleted T cells, or PBMCs supplied cDNA or gDNA.

Details on this clone: Additional DNA sequences in this sample encode the identical CDR3.

The length of the CDR3 is 14 residues. V was clipped by 3 bases and J by 2 bases; unmatched bases: 3. The germline V gene has CDR1 KGHSH and CDR2 LQKENI. TCRdb's table, derived via immunoSEQ multiplex PCR, lists solely in-frame clones and lacks some. The sample contains about 190,000 clones, roughly 78% of which appear only once. The clonotype was recovered from a woman older than 75 with active or convalescent COVID-19. Sequences were obtained from peripheral blood. This sequence joins TRBV18 and TRBJ1-1; TRBD1 agrees at 7 bases. CDR3 bases: TGTGCCAGCTCACCCGACAGGGCAAACACTGAAGCTTTCTTT. It translates to CASSPDRANTEAFF.